This passage covers 9 T cell receptor beta chains from one sample sequenced in a study of blood T cell repertoires in COVID-19. Using immunoSEQ multiplex PCR, the repertoire was profiled, and TCRdb retains in-frame clones only, with some absent. The sample consists of 150,000 to 200,000 clones, roughly 79% of them appearing once. The sample comprised peripheral blood. Receptor source: a man aged 55-75 years with active or convalescent COVID-19.

This clone was seen a few times. The rearrangement joins TRBV2 to TRBJ2-2; D is perhaps TRBD2 (5 bases). V was shortened by 5 bases and J by 5 bases, with 15 bases between the two germline ends. The CDR3 is made up of 15 amino acids. Germline CDR1 reads SNHLY; CDR2 reads FYNNEI. The CDR3 reads CASSSGKGETGELFF. The CDR3 DNA sequence: TGTGCCAGCAGTAGCGGAAAGGGAGAAACCGGGGAGCTGTTTTTT.

The chain couples TRBV5-4 to TRBJ2-2; 9 positions match TRBD2. Germline values: CDR1 SGHNT, CDR2 YYREEE (reference sequence). This CDR3 contains 16 residues. V lost 0 bases to trimming and J lost 4 bases; unmatched junction nucleotides: 4. The CDR3 loop is CASSLGLAGTTGELFF. The CDR3 nucleotides read TGTGCCAGCAGCTTGGGTCTAGCGGGAACCACCGGGGAGCTGTTTTTT.

The rearrangement joins TRBV5-6 to TRBJ2-3, with 9 bases matching TRBD1. The germline CDR1 and CDR2 sequences are SGHDT and YYEEEE. Trimming took 2 bases from V and 2 from J; bases not matched to a gene: 3. The CDR3 spans 15 residues. The CDR3 bases are TGTGCCAGCAGCTTTAGGGACAGGGTCACAGATACGCAGTATTTT. Encoded protein: CASSFRDRVTDTQYF.

This clone was picked up one time. The chain carries TRBV11-2 and TRBJ1-5; D might be TRBD1 (6 bases). This CDR3 has 12 residues. V was shortened by 4 bases and J by 6 bases, with 7 bases between the two germline ends. From germline, CDR1 is SGHAT and CDR2 FQNNGV. CDR3 coding DNA: TGTGCCAGCAGCTCACAGGGTCAGCCCCAGCATTTT. Amino acids: CASSSQGQPQHF.

The genes are TRBV4-3 and TRBJ2-1; possibly TRBD2 for D (6 bases). This CDR3 spans 17 amino acids. Trimming pared 0 bases from V and 3 bases from J, leaving 15 bases between. CDR1 LGHNA and CDR2 YSLEER come from the germline V gene. CDR3 sequence: CASSQEPGGGVYNEQFF. CDR3 DNA sequence: TGCGCCAGCAGCCAAGAGCCAGGTGGAGGGGTCTACAATGAGCAGTTCTTC.

V and J are TRBV6-5 and TRBJ2-7; the D gene is possibly TRBD1 (6 bases). V dropped 4 bases and J dropped 0 bases, with 13 bases sitting between them. Germline V gene data show CDR1 as MNHEY and CDR2 as SVGAGI. The CDR3 length is 15 residues. The CDR3 coding sequence is TGTGCCAGCAGTTCACCGACAGGTAACTCCTACGAGCAGTACTTC. Translating it yields CASSSPTGNSYEQYF.

This chain joins TRBV4-1 and TRBJ2-7; TRBD2 matches 8 bases. This CDR3 has 15 residues. The V segment lost 0 bases and the J segment 4 bases; nucleotides outside the gene matches: 5. Germline loops: CDR1 MGHRA, CDR2 YSYEKL. The CDR3 is CASSQDPGGTYEQYF. CDR3 bases: TGCGCCAGCAGCCAAGATCCGGGGGGGACTTACGAGCAGTACTTC.

As concerns this clone: This may stem from a read error, because a much larger clone lies one nucleotide away. J is TRBJ1-1 and V is TRBV7-3; unclear D gene. The V end lost 3 bases, the J end lost 0 bases, and 5 bases lay between the germline ends. Germline loops: CDR1 SGHTA, CDR2 FQGTGA. The CDR3 totals 13 residues. The CDR3 spells CASSLEMNTEAFF. The CDR3 region has the DNA TGTGCCAGCAGCTTGGAGATGAACACTGAAGCTTTCTTT.

The chain carries TRBV6-2 or TRBV6-3 and TRBJ2-7; TRBD1 matches 11 bases. This CDR3 region has 18 residues. Germline CDR1 reads MNHEY; CDR2 reads SVGEGT. With 3 bases clipped from V and 2 bases from J, the junction kept 12 bases outside the gene matches. The DNA for the CDR3 is TGTGCCAGCAGTTATCCCGGACAGGGGGCGCCTAGGGCCTACGAGCAGTACTTC. This translates into CASSYPGQGAPRAYEQYF.